These 11 T cell receptor beta chains originate from one sample sequenced in a study of cytomegalovirus exposure and HLA in healthy donors. It was with 60 Vbeta and 13 Jbeta primers that the PCR ran. Assay used: immunoSEQ multiplex PCR; TCRdb lists only in-frame clones, some missing. The sample table sets out around 76,000 clones. The material sequenced was PBMCs. These receptors originate from a woman between 55 and 75 years old in good health and CMV-seronegative.

The V and J genes are TRBV9 and TRBJ2-7; 9 bases align to TRBD2. CDR1 and CDR2 from the germline V gene are SGDLS and YYNGEE. The CDR3 is 14 amino acids. Trimming took 3 bases from V and 1 from J; bases not matched to a gene: 2. The CDR3: CASSGSGSSYEQYF. The CDR3 DNA sequence: TGTGCCAGCAGCGGTAGCGGGAGTTCCTACGAGCAGTACTTC.

The CDR3 DNA is TGCAGCGTAATCACAACCAGGGGGAGGAGCGCCTACGAGCAGTACTTC. It specifies CSVITTRGRSAYEQYF. The chain employs TRBV29-1 and TRBJ2-7, with TRBD1 as a possible D gene (7 bases). This CDR3 contains 16 residues. Germline-derived CDR1 and CDR2 are SQVTM and ANQGSEA. V lost 6 bases to trimming and J lost 2 bases, with 23 bases between them.

V is TRBV29-1 and J is TRBJ1-1; 8 positions match TRBD1. The CDR3 covers 15 residues. Germline V gene lookup returns CDR1 SQVTM and CDR2 ANQGSEA. The V segment lost 4 bases and the J segment 0 bases; nucleotides outside the gene matches: 7. The CDR3, as DNA: TGCAGCGTTGTGAAACCGGGACAGGTGAACACTGAAGCTTTCTTT. Translation: CSVVKPGQVNTEAFF.

The chain couples TRBV18 to TRBJ1-5; 7 nucleotides agree with TRBD1. The CDR3 is 15 amino acids. V lost 5 bases to trimming and J lost 5 bases; unmatched junction nucleotides: 9. Germline V gives CDR1 KGHSH, CDR2 LQKENI. The CDR3 reads CASSIDRDGYQPQHF. DNA of the CDR3: TGTGCCAGCTCAATAGACAGGGACGGATATCAGCCCCAGCATTTT.

The V and J genes are TRBV2 and TRBJ2-7, with TRBD2 as a possible D gene (6 bases). The V gene lost 7 bases and the J gene lost 4 bases, with 14 bases spanning the gap. This CDR3 spans 13 amino acids. Germline assignment: CDR1 SNHLY and CDR2 FYNNEI. In DNA, the CDR3 is TGTGCCAGCAAGGTTTCTAGCGAATACGAGCAGTACTTC. Its protein is CASKVSSEYEQYF.

The chain uses TRBV6-6 and TRBJ2-7, with TRBD2 matching 9 bases. This CDR3 has 15 residues. The germline CDR1 and CDR2 sequences are MNHNY and SVGAGI (reference sequence). J gave up 2 bases and V 9 bases, and 11 bases lay outside the gene matches. CDR3 bases: TGTGCCAGTTCTAGGGGGCTAGCGGGGACCTACGAGCAGTACTTC. It translates to CASSRGLAGTYEQYF.

The gene calls are TRBV30 and TRBJ1-2; tentative D call: TRBD1 (6 bases). The CDR3 runs 12 residues. Germline values: CDR1 GTSNPN, CDR2 SVGIG (reference sequence). V lost 3 bases, J lost 5 bases, and 10 bases lay in between. This chain's CDR3 is CAWSQGQYGYTF. CDR3 bases: TGTGCCTGGAGCCAAGGACAGTATGGCTACACCTTC.

This chain joins TRBV6-5 and TRBJ2-1, with TRBD2 matching 10 bases. After removal of 9 bases from V and 8 bases from J, the junction contained 7 bases not matched to a gene. CDR3 length: 13 amino acids. Germline assignment: CDR1 MNHEY and CDR2 SVGAGI. The CDR3 bases are TGTGCCAGTGCTAGCGGGAGTCTCTATGAGCAGTTCTTC. This translates into CASASGSLYEQFF.

The rearrangement uses TRBV10-2 and TRBJ2-7, with D tentatively TRBD2 (5 bases). The CDR3 sequence is 14 residues long. Germline CDR1 and CDR2: WSHSY and SAAADI. Trimming cost V 7 bases and J 3 bases, with 16 bases left between them. CDR3 coding DNA: TGCGCCAGCACTGACGCCCCGGGATACTACGAGCAGTACTTC. Its protein is CASTDAPGYYEQYF.

The chain combines TRBV5-8 with TRBJ2-1, with 12 bases identical to TRBD2. The CDR3 sequence is 19 residues long. Germline CDR1 and CDR2: SGHTS and YDEGEE. The J segment lost 2 bases and the V segment lost 2 bases, leaving 11 bases of the junction unmatched. This CDR3 is CASSLPLLAGGPAYNEQFF. The CDR3 DNA is TGTGCCAGCAGCTTACCCCTCCTAGCGGGAGGGCCCGCCTACAATGAGCAGTTCTTC.

This rearrangement joins TRBV28 to TRBJ2-7, with 13 bases that match TRBD2. V lost 4 bases and J lost 3; bases outside the gene matches: 6. CDR1 MDHEN and CDR2 SYDVKM come from the germline V gene. The CDR3 loop spans 16 amino acids. CDR3: CASSSPGTSGNYEQYF. DNA of the CDR3: TGTGCCAGCAGTTCCCCCGGGACTAGCGGGAACTACGAGCAGTACTTC.